This TCR beta chain was identified during a study of early stage breast cancer tumors. Study conclusions and caveats: Compared with adjacent normal breast tissue, tumors showed 2.5 to 3-fold greater T cell density and higher clonality. In about 85% of the 16 patients, blood comparison separated tumor from normal breast.

Germline V gives CDR1 SGHNT, CDR2 YENEEA. CDR3 length: 14 amino acids. V lost 2 bases, J lost 6 bases, and 11 bases lay in between. Sequencing was performed with immunoSEQ multiplex PCR; in TCRdb, only in-frame clones are kept and a portion is missing. The table shows tens of thousands of clones, with over 65% occurring only once. On this clone itself: Antigen: not known.

Material: blood. This clonotype originated in a person between 55 and 69 years old with breast cancer. The chain employs TRBV11-3 and TRBJ2-1; D is unclear. The CDR3 coding sequence is TGTGCCAGCAGCTTAACCCCGACCTCCAATGAGCAGTTCTTC. This sequence encodes CASSLTPTSNEQFF. The full variable domain, completed using reference TRBV11-3 and TRBJ2-1, is EAGVVQSPRYKIIEKKQPVAFWCNPISGHNTLYWYLQNLGQGPELLIRYENEEAVDDSQLPKDRFSAERLKGVDSTLKIQPAELGDSAVYLCASSLTPTSNEQFFGPGTRLTVL.